The following is a T cell receptor (beta chain) sequence with its context. Its antigen is undetermined. This CDR3 is built from 15 residues. V was cut by 3 bases and J by 4 bases, with 13 bases left in between. CDR1 is KGHSH, CDR2 LQKENI, per germline. The sample comes from a study of T cell responses to AZD1222 COVID-19 vaccine. The wider study: Researchers grouped second doses given at about 4 or about 12 weeks into one pool.

Regarding the study as a whole: Close to half of all spike-specific TCRs reportedly target regions of the variants that are unmutated.

Method: immunoSEQ multiplex PCR; TCRdb's copy keeps in-frame clones and lacks some. The data hold approximately 140,000 clones, with roughly 90% observed a single time. The sample was peripheral blood, taken on day 0 of AZD1222 vaccination. The origin of this receptor is an adult in good health. The chain has TRBV18 and TRBJ1-3; D gene unclear. This CDR3 reads CASSPTSGLGNTIYF. CDR3 in DNA: TGTGCCAGCTCACCGACGTCCGGCCTCGGAAACACCATATATTTT.